Described below is a single TCR beta chain sequence and its context. This entry comes from a study of blood T cell repertoires in COVID-19. Study processing details: Reference gene primer amplification yielded estimated nucleated cell counts. Data came from immunoSEQ multiplex PCR; TCRdb stores just in-frame clones and leaves some out. V and J calls and clone size are given by that table; D and trimming were obtained from the DNA. The repertoire holds 150,000 or so clones, with roughly 76% as singletons. From germline, CDR1 is SGDLS and CDR2 YYNGEE. This CDR3 spans 17 amino acids. Losses at the gene ends were 0 bases for V and 3 bases for J; bases not matched to a gene: 6.

The V call is TRBV9, the J call TRBJ1-3; 10 nucleotides match TRBD1. The receptor comes from a woman aged 45-65 years with active or convalescent COVID-19. The sample comprised peripheral blood. The CDR3 coding sequence is TGTGCCAGCAGCGTAGATGGAGGACAGGGGGATGGAAACACCATATATTTT. It codes for CASSVDGGQGDGNTIYF.